The rows below give T cell receptor beta chains drawn from one sample of a study of blood T cell dynamics during melanoma immunotherapy. Measured with immunoSEQ multiplex PCR; TCRdb has only the in-frame clones, and not every one. The repertoire holds fewer than 11,000 clones, over 75% seen once, with around 7.2% in the top ten. This material consisted of blood, taken from a patient treated with checkpoint blockade. All receptors derive from a human donor with melanoma. CDR3s include the opening cysteine and the closing phenylalanine or tryptophan. A D gene is named only where the DNA matches it firmly. Clone size is stated in some rows and not others, as once, few, many or a class when expanded.

v_gene: TRBV7-2
j_gene: TRBJ1-6
d_gene: -
abundance: -
CDR3aa: CASSLQGEGVSPLHF
CDR3nt: TGTGCCAGCAGCTTACAGGGCGAGGGGGTTTCACCCCTCCACTTT

v_gene: TRBV29-1
j_gene: TRBJ1-1
d_gene: -
abundance: -
CDR3aa: CSVSGWDTEAFF
CDR3nt: TGCAGCGTGTCGGGATGGGACACTGAAGCTTTCTTT

v_gene: TRBV9
j_gene: TRBJ2-2
d_gene: TRBD2
abundance: -
CDR3aa: CASSVGGGPGGELFF
CDR3nt: TGTGCCAGCAGCGTAGGCGGGGGACCTGGCGGGGAGCTGTTTTTT

v_gene: TRBV25-1
j_gene: TRBJ2-2
d_gene: TRBD2
abundance: once
CDR3aa: CASSEYGLAGGPGGELFF
CDR3nt: TGTGCCAGCAGTGAATATGGTCTAGCGGGAGGGCCGGGCGGGGAGCTGTTTTTT

v_gene: TRBV7-3
j_gene: TRBJ2-6
d_gene: -
abundance: -
CDR3aa: CASSFRRDSLNSGANVLTF
CDR3nt: TGTGCCAGCAGCTTCCGTCGTGACAGTCTCAACTCTGGGGCCAACGTCCTGACTTTC

v_gene: TRBV11-2
j_gene: TRBJ1-2
d_gene: TRBD1
abundance: -
CDR3aa: CASSRDRMDGYTF
CDR3nt: TGTGCCAGCAGCCGGGACAGAATGGATGGCTACACCTTC

v_gene: TRBV2
j_gene: TRBJ2-7
d_gene: TRBD2
abundance: -
CDR3aa: CATTGAGGYEQYF
CDR3nt: TGTGCCACCACGGGAGCGGGAGGATACGAGCAGTACTTC

v_gene: TRBV10-3
j_gene: TRBJ2-1
d_gene: TRBD2
abundance: -
CDR3aa: CATGLAGGSNEQFF
CDR3nt: TGTGCCACCGGACTAGCGGGAGGAAGCAATGAGCAGTTCTTC

v_gene: TRBV5-4
j_gene: TRBJ2-4
d_gene: -
abundance: -
CDR3aa: CASSVTGTKNIQYF
CDR3nt: TGTGCCAGCAGCGTTACAGGGACCAAAAACATTCAGTACTTC

v_gene: TRBV7-2
j_gene: TRBJ2-3
d_gene: -
abundance: -
CDR3aa: CASSSTGTDTQYF
CDR3nt: TGTGCCAGCAGCTCGACGGGCACAGATACGCAGTATTTT

v_gene: TRBV18
j_gene: TRBJ2-3
d_gene: TRBD2
abundance: once
CDR3aa: CASSPLAGGQGEDTQYF
CDR3nt: TGTGCCAGCTCTCCCCTAGCGGGAGGCCAGGGGGAAGATACGCAGTATTTT

v_gene: TRBV5-1
j_gene: TRBJ1-2
d_gene: TRBD1
abundance: -
CDR3aa: CASSYDRGGDGYTF
CDR3nt: TGCGCCAGCAGCTATGACAGGGGTGGAGATGGCTACACCTTC

v_gene: TRBV5-1
j_gene: TRBJ2-7
d_gene: -
abundance: once
CDR3aa: CASSPPSGRYEQYF
CDR3nt: TGCGCCAGCAGCCCCCCCAGCGGACGCTACGAGCAGTACTTC

v_gene: TRBV11-2
j_gene: TRBJ2-1
d_gene: -
abundance: -
CDR3aa: CASSLGPSYNEQFF
CDR3nt: TGTGCCAGCAGCTTAGGACCTAGCTACAATGAGCAGTTCTTC

v_gene: TRBV28
j_gene: TRBJ1-6
d_gene: -
abundance: -
CDR3aa: CASGVRQQSNSPLHF
CDR3nt: TGTGCCAGCGGCGTGCGACAGCAATCTAATTCACCCCTCCACTTT

v_gene: TRBV4-3
j_gene: TRBJ2-2
d_gene: TRBD2
abundance: -
CDR3aa: CASSPEGLALSTGELFF
CDR3nt: TGCGCCAGCAGCCCAGAAGGACTAGCCTTATCCACCGGGGAGCTGTTTTTT

v_gene: TRBV14
j_gene: TRBJ2-5
d_gene: TRBD2
abundance: -
CDR3aa: CASSQEPAGAGTQYF
CDR3nt: TGTGCCAGCAGCCAAGAACCAGCGGGGGCTGGGACCCAGTACTTC

v_gene: TRBV28
j_gene: TRBJ2-7
d_gene: -
abundance: -
CDR3aa: CASSPPEGQSPYEQYF
CDR3nt: TGTGCCAGCAGTCCCCCAGAAGGACAGAGCCCCTACGAGCAGTACTTC

v_gene: TRBV6-5
j_gene: TRBJ1-5
d_gene: -
abundance: few
CDR3aa: CASSYSIQQPQHF
CDR3nt: TGTGCCAGCAGTTACTCGATACAACAGCCCCAGCATTTT

v_gene: TRBV14
j_gene: TRBJ1-2
d_gene: TRBD1
abundance: -
CDR3aa: CASSQGQGYGYTF
CDR3nt: TGTGCCAGCAGCCAGGGACAGGGATACGGCTACACCTTC

v_gene: TRBV2
j_gene: TRBJ2-6
d_gene: -
abundance: -
CDR3aa: CASNIGANVLTF
CDR3nt: TGTGCCAGCAATATTGGGGCCAACGTCCTGACTTTC

v_gene: TRBV6-5
j_gene: TRBJ1-2
d_gene: -
abundance: -
CDR3aa: CASSYSGFNGYTF
CDR3nt: TGTGCCAGCAGTTACTCAGGGTTTAACGGCTACACCTTC

v_gene: TRBV4-1
j_gene: TRBJ1-2
d_gene: -
abundance: once
CDR3aa: CASSQGSVVGYTF
CDR3nt: TGCGCCAGCAGCCAAGGCTCGGTGGTTGGCTACACCTTC

v_gene: TRBV5-1
j_gene: TRBJ2-5
d_gene: TRBD1
abundance: few
CDR3aa: CASSRTGDQETQYF
CDR3nt: TGCGCCAGCAGCCGGACAGGGGATCAAGAGACCCAGTACTTC

v_gene: TRBV5-6
j_gene: TRBJ1-1
d_gene: TRBD1
abundance: -
CDR3aa: CASSLFKGAMNTEAFF
CDR3nt: TGTGCCAGCAGCTTGTTCAAGGGGGCAATGAACACTGAAGCTTTCTTT

v_gene: TRBV28
j_gene: TRBJ1-6
d_gene: -
abundance: -
CDR3aa: CASSLTGSPLHF
CDR3nt: TGTGCCAGCAGTTTAACCGGCTCACCCCTCCACTTT

v_gene: TRBV28
j_gene: TRBJ2-7
d_gene: -
abundance: few
CDR3aa: CASSSIRRDGPYEQYF
CDR3nt: TGTGCCAGCAGTTCGATCCGCCGGGACGGTCCCTACGAGCAGTACTTC

v_gene: TRBV29-1
j_gene: TRBJ2-7
d_gene: TRBD1
abundance: -
CDR3aa: CSARTGGIYEQYF
CDR3nt: TGCAGCGCTAGGACAGGGGGGATCTACGAGCAGTACTTC

v_gene: TRBV4-1
j_gene: TRBJ2-3
d_gene: TRBD2
abundance: -
CDR3aa: CASSQGNSGNTDTQYF
CDR3nt: TGCGCCAGCAGCCAAGGTAATAGCGGGAATACAGATACGCAGTATTTT

v_gene: TRBV9
j_gene: TRBJ2-1
d_gene: -
abundance: -
CDR3aa: CASRSDSASSYNEQFF
CDR3nt: TGTGCCAGCAGGTCGGACTCCGCGAGCTCCTACAATGAGCAGTTCTTC